Shown below are 20 T cell receptor beta chains from a single sample sequenced in a study of cytomegalovirus exposure and HLA in healthy donors. PCR primers comprised 60 Vbeta and 13 Jbeta primers. Assay used: immunoSEQ multiplex PCR; TCRdb lists only in-frame clones, some missing. Among tens of thousands of clones listed, 55% to 65% were seen once. Sequencing input: PBMCs. The source of these receptors is a human donor in good health.

This sequence joins TRBV2 and TRBJ2-2; tentatively, D is TRBD2 (7 bases). Trimming stripped 7 bases from V and 0 bases from J, with 15 bases between. CDR1 and CDR2 (germline): SNHLY, FYNNEI. CDR3 length: 16 residues. CDR3 in DNA: TGTGCCAGCAACCGTGGGGGGGGGCCGAACACCGGGGAGCTGTTTTTT. It yields the protein CASNRGGGPNTGELFF.

The rearrangement joins TRBV27 to TRBJ1-6; possible D gene TRBD1, 6 bases. The CDR3 has 17 residues. Trimming shortened V by 5 bases and J by 6 bases, and 20 bases separated the two germline ends. CDR1 and CDR2 (germline): MNHEY, SMNVEV (reference sequence). CDR3 residues: CASSPSAGEFFNSPLHF. CDR3 nucleotides: TGTGCCAGCAGTCCGTCTGCAGGGGAGTTCTTTAATTCACCCCTCCACTTT.

V gene TRBV5-1 combines with J gene TRBJ2-7; TRBD1 matches 8 bases. Germline CDR1 is SGHRS and CDR2 is YFSETQ. This CDR3 has 13 amino acids. Losses at the gene ends were 4 bases for V and 6 bases for J; bases not matched to a gene: 6. CDR3 sequence: CASSQGARGEQYF. The DNA for the CDR3 is TGCGCCAGCAGCCAGGGGGCACGGGGCGAGCAGTACTTC. Based on the CDR3 plus reference TRBV5-1 and TRBJ2-7, the full variable domain is KAGVTQTPRYLIKTRGQQVTLSCSPISGHRSVSWYQQTPGQGLQFLFEYFSETQRNKGNFPGRFSGRQFSNSRSEMNVSTLELGDSALYLCASSQGARGEQYFGPGTRLTVT.

Written as DNA, the CDR3 is TGTGCCAGCAGCTTAAAACAGGGTAGTCGAGAGACCCAGTACTTC. Translating it yields CASSLKQGSRETQYF. The chain joins TRBV7-3 to TRBJ2-5, with TRBD1 as a possible D gene (6 bases). This CDR3 has 15 residues. V shed 1 base and J shed 4 bases, with 13 bases lying between them. Germline loops: CDR1 SGHTA, CDR2 FQGTGA.

This chain connects TRBV7-9 to TRBJ1-6; 9 bases agree with TRBD1. CDR3 size: 16 residues. Looked up from germline, CDR1 is SEHNR and CDR2 is FQNEAQ (reference sequence). Trimming removed 7 bases from V and 10 bases from J; junction bases left unmatched: 14. CDR3 protein: CASTWARGQGPSPLHF. The DNA for the CDR3 is TGTGCCAGCACTTGGGCGAGGGGACAGGGCCCCTCACCCCTCCACTTT.

This chain connects TRBV7-3 to TRBJ1-1; 8 positions agree with TRBD1. Looked up from germline, CDR1 is SGHTA and CDR2 is FQGTGA. The CDR3 is 18 amino acids. Trimming removed 4 bases from V and 2 bases from J; junction bases left unmatched: 15. In nucleotides, the CDR3 is TGTGCCAGCAGCTGGCCGGACAGGGAAGGACCGACCAACACTGAAGCTTTCTTT. Its translation: CASSWPDREGPTNTEAFF. Using reference TRBV7-3 and TRBJ1-1 for the parts outside the CDR3, the full variable domain is GAGVSQTPSNKVTEKGKYVELRCDPISGHTALYWYRQSLGQGPEFLIYFQGTGAADDSGLPNDRFFAVRPEGSVSTLKIQRTERGDSAVYLCASSWPDREGPTNTEAFFGQGTRLTVV.

This clone came up a few times. The V and J genes are TRBV2 and TRBJ1-3; 11 bases map to TRBD1. This CDR3 contains 17 residues. Germline V gives CDR1 SNHLY, CDR2 FYNNEI. With V trimmed by 3 bases and J by 4 bases, 8 bases remained unmatched. The CDR3 protein is CASSDSGTGGTGNTIYF. CDR3 DNA: TGTGCCAGCAGTGACTCTGGGACAGGGGGAACCGGAAACACCATATATTTT.

The CDR3, as DNA: TGTGCCATCAGTGGCGGGGGTAAGAAAAACATTCAGTACTTC. This codes for CAISGGGKKNIQYF. J is TRBJ2-4 and V is TRBV10-3; TRBD2 matches at 7 bases. J lost 4 bases, V lost 4 bases, and 4 bases had no gene match. The CDR3 covers 14 residues. Germline CDR1 and CDR2: ENHRY and SYGVKD.

The chain joins TRBV4-1 to TRBJ2-5, with D possibly being TRBD2 (5 bases). This CDR3 spans 15 amino acids. Germline CDR1 reads MGHRA; CDR2 reads YSYEKL. V was clipped by 0 bases and J by 1 base, with 9 bases between them. The CDR3 sequence is CASSQDREGQETQYF. CDR3 coding DNA: TGCGCCAGCAGCCAAGATCGAGAGGGCCAAGAGACCCAGTACTTC.

The chain couples TRBV25-1 to TRBJ1-2, with D perhaps TRBD1 (6 bases). The ends were cut back, 2 bases at V and 5 bases at J, with 21 bases in the middle. Germline CDR1 and CDR2: MGHDK and SYGVNS. The CDR3 is made up of 17 amino acids. The CDR3 loop reads CASSEPGAGESGYGYTF. The CDR3 nucleotides are TGTGCCAGCAGTGAACCCGGAGCAGGGGAGAGTGGATATGGCTACACCTTC.

J is TRBJ1-6 and V is TRBV5-4; TRBD1 might be the D (6 bases). The CDR3 runs to 17 residues. Trimming left V 3 bases short and J 0 bases short, with 13 bases between. The germline V gene encodes CDR1 SGHNT and CDR2 YYREEE (reference sequence). The CDR3 DNA reads TGTGCCAGCAGCTGGGGGCGGGGGGGCTCCTATAATTCACCCCTCCACTTT. Protein product: CASSWGRGGSYNSPLHF. Supplemented by reference TRBV5-4 and TRBJ1-6, the full variable domain reads ETGVTQSPTHLIKTRGQQVTLRCSSQSGHNTVSWYQQALGQGPQFIFQYYREEENGRGNFPPRFSGLQFPNYSSELNVNALELDDSALYLCASSWGRGGSYNSPLHFGNGTRLTVT.

The rearrangement uses TRBV9 and TRBJ1-5; 8 bases are a match to TRBD1. Germline V gives CDR1 SGDLS, CDR2 YYNGEE. The CDR3 length is 17 residues. Trimming at V came to 4 bases and at J to 3 bases, leaving 12 bases not matched to a gene. The CDR3 is CASSPFSGTGINQPQHF. The CDR3 nucleotides read TGTGCCAGCAGCCCCTTCTCCGGGACAGGCATCAATCAGCCCCAGCATTTT.

The chain couples TRBV18 to TRBJ1-3; 10 bases agree with TRBD1. Trimming cost V 5 bases and J 0 bases; bases outside gene matches: 4. From germline, CDR1 is KGHSH and CDR2 LQKENI. The CDR3 is 16 residues long. CDR3 loop: CASSKTGGSSGNTIYF. Written as DNA, the CDR3 is TGTGCCAGCTCAAAGACAGGGGGCAGCTCTGGAAACACCATATATTTT.

This clone was recorded a few times. The rearrangement links TRBV10-3 to TRBJ1-1, with 7 bases aligning to TRBD1. Losses at the gene ends were 10 bases for V and 0 bases for J; bases not matched to a gene: 5. This CDR3 spans 13 amino acids. Germline V gene data show CDR1 as ENHRY and CDR2 as SYGVKD. The CDR3 coding sequence is TGTGCCACCCGACAGGGAGTGAACACTGAAGCTTTCTTT. Residues: CATRQGVNTEAFF.

This clone was counted a single time. The chain recombines TRBV9 with TRBJ2-3; tentative D call: TRBD1 (6 bases). Germline V lookup: CDR1 SGDLS, CDR2 YYNGEE. The CDR3 length is 14 residues. V lost 0 bases and J 6 bases, leaving 11 bases between the germline ends. CDR3 sequence reads: CASSVAPQGDTQYF. In nucleotides, the CDR3 is TGTGCCAGCAGCGTAGCCCCCCAGGGGGATACGCAGTATTTT. Looking up the rest from reference TRBV9 and TRBJ2-3 gives the full variable domain: DSGVTQTPKHLITATGQRVTLRCSPRSGDLSVYWYQQSLDQGLQFLIQYYNGEERAKGNILERFSAQQFPDLHSELNLSSLELGDSALYFCASSVAPQGDTQYFGPGTRLTVL.

The genes are TRBV7-3 and TRBJ2-5; 14 nucleotides line up with TRBD2. The ends lost 5 bases at V and 2 bases at J; junction bases unmatched: 7. Germline values: CDR1 SGHTA, CDR2 FQGTGA. The CDR3 is 17 residues long. The chain's CDR3 is CASSPGLAGGLQETQYF. The CDR3 coding sequence is TGTGCCAGCAGCCCCGGACTAGCGGGGGGACTGCAAGAGACCCAGTACTTC.

CDR3 in amino acids: CASSYGLAGGPGEQFF. The DNA for the CDR3 is TGTGCCAGCAGCTACGGACTAGCGGGGGGGCCAGGTGAGCAGTTCTTC. This chain connects TRBV7-2 to TRBJ2-1; 15 nucleotides align to TRBD2. Germline CDR1 SGHTA, CDR2 FQGNSA. V shed 4 bases and J 9 bases; nucleotides not matched to a gene: 7. The CDR3 spans 16 residues.

The V and J genes are TRBV5-5 and TRBJ2-3; 7 positions match TRBD2. CDR1 is SGHKS, CDR2 YYEKEE, per germline (reference sequence). The CDR3 has 16 residues. Unmatched junction bases numbered 10, after V lost 0 bases and J lost 6 bases. The CDR3 DNA follows: TGTGCCAGCAGCTTGGTTCCTAGCGGTAGCGGGGATACGCAGTATTTT. This gives the protein CASSLVPSGSGDTQYF.

The V gene is TRBV9, the J gene TRBJ1-3; D not resolved. The CDR3 contains 14 residues. The V end lost 2 bases, the J end lost 0 bases, and 6 bases lay between the germline ends. Germline CDR1 is SGDLS and CDR2 is YYNGEE. The CDR3 is CASSVTSSGNTIYF. The CDR3 DNA sequence: TGTGCCAGCAGCGTCACATCCTCTGGAAACACCATATATTTT.

The chain carries TRBV7-3 and TRBJ1-1; D possibly corresponds to TRBD1 (6 bases). V lost 5 bases and J 1 base, leaving 11 bases between the germline ends. Per the germline V gene, CDR1 is SGHTA and CDR2 is FQGTGA. CDR3 length: 14 amino acids. The CDR3 region has the DNA TGTGCCAGCAGCCCCACAGGGCCGAACACTGAAGCTTTCTTT. Translation: CASSPTGPNTEAFF. Full variable domain (missing parts from reference TRBV7-3 and TRBJ1-1): GAGVSQTPSNKVTEKGKYVELRCDPISGHTALYWYRQSLGQGPEFLIYFQGTGAADDSGLPNDRFFAVRPEGSVSTLKIQRTERGDSAVYLCASSPTGPNTEAFFGQGTRLTVV.